Listed below are T cell receptor beta chains from one sample, sequenced in a study of metastatic and nonmetastatic thyroid tumors. TCRdb re-called clones via MiXCR from the PCR reads. The sample lists under 20,000 clones, 20% to 25% seen once, with roughly 7.7% in the top ten. Sequencing was performed on adjacent normal tissue. The receptors were gathered from a female donor with papillary thyroid cancer or a benign thyroid nodule (not recorded which). Some clones in this sample may be carry-over from other donors' samples. The CDR3 runs from the conserved cysteine through the conserved F or W. A D gene is named only where the DNA matches it firmly. The size field is filled for only some rows; it gives once, few, many or a size class.

TRBV19	TRBJ1-1	NA	few	CASRFGGDEAFF	TGTGCCAGTAGATTTGGGGGGGATGAAGCTTTCTTT
TRBV15	TRBJ2-1	TRBD2	NA	CATSRDSGGIQGDEQFF	TGTGCCACCAGCAGAGATTCGGGGGGAATTCAGGGCGATGAGCAGTTCTTC
TRBV7-2	TRBJ1-5	NA	NA	CASSLLGINNQPQHF	TGCGCCAGCAGCTTACTGGGGATTAACAATCAGCCCCAGCATTTT
TRBV14	TRBJ1-1	TRBD1	NA	CASSPRQGGNTEAFF	TGTGCCAGCAGCCCCCGACAGGGGGGAAACACTGAAGCTTTCTTT
TRBV20-1	TRBJ2-5	TRBD1	NA	CSADRGENKYF	TGCAGTGCCGACAGGGGAGAGAACAAGTACTTC
TRBV2	TRBJ1-2	TRBD1	NA	CASSSQGAHYGYTF	TGTGCCAGCAGTTCGCAGGGGGCGCACTATGGCTACACCTTC
TRBV5-1	TRBJ1-1	NA	NA	CASSLLGSTEAFF	TGCGCCAGCAGCTTGCTAGGGAGCACTGAAGCTTTCTTT
TRBV30	TRBJ1-1	NA	NA	CAWSVSLGNTEAFF	TGTGCCTGGAGTGTATCTCTCGGGAACACTGAAGCTTTCTTT
TRBV27	TRBJ2-3	NA	medium-sized	CASSLLGGPGRFVTDTQYF	TGTGCCAGCAGTTTATTAGGGGGGCCGGGGAGATTTGTCACAGATACGCAGTATTTT
TRBV25-1	TRBJ2-1	TRBD2	NA	CASSEREGYNEQFF	TGTGCCAGCAGTGAGCGGGAGGGTTACAATGAGCAGTTCTTC
TRBV29-1	TRBJ2-1	TRBD2	many	CSVERLAGEWNEQFF	TGCAGCGTTGAACGGCTAGCGGGAGAATGGAATGAGCAGTTCTTC
TRBV28	TRBJ1-6	TRBD1	medium-sized	CASRNHRGSPLHF	TGTGCCAGCAGGAACCACAGGGGTTCACCCCTCCACTTT
TRBV28	TRBJ2-1	NA	few	CASSFPTSSHNEQFF	TGTGCCAGCAGTTTCCCGACTAGTTCGCACAATGAGCAGTTCTTC
TRBV11-2	TRBJ1-6	NA	once	CASRIPGGGYSPLHF	TGTGCCAGCAGAATCCCCGGAGGGGGGTATTCACCCCTCCACTTT
TRBV15	TRBJ1-1	NA	few	CATSRPWAGTEAFF	TGTGCCACCAGCAGACCCTGGGCGGGTACTGAAGCTTTCTTT
TRBV6-2/TRBV6-3	TRBJ2-3	NA	NA	CASSYGVLASTSTDTQYF	TGTGCCAGCAGTTACGGAGTATTAGCGAGCACTAGCACAGATACGCAGTATTTT
TRBV5-8	TRBJ2-7	NA	medium-sized	CASTPWGPPYEQYF	TGTGCCAGCACCCCGTGGGGACCTCCCTACGAGCAGTACTTC
TRBV27	TRBJ2-5	TRBD2	NA	CASSWASGGTQETQYF	TGTGCCAGCAGTTGGGCTAGCGGGGGGACCCAAGAGACCCAGTACTTC
TRBV5-4	TRBJ1-2	NA	NA	CVSSPPDMPLDGYTF	TGTGTCAGCAGCCCTCCCGACATGCCCCTCGATGGCTACACCTTC
TRBV6-6	TRBJ2-1	TRBD1	NA	CATTGTGGRSSYNEQFF	TGTGCCACCACCGGGACAGGGGGAAGGTCCTCCTACAATGAGCAGTTCTTC
TRBV6-1	TRBJ2-7	TRBD2	NA	CASSIRTSGTYEQYF	TGTGCCAGCAGCATACGGACTAGCGGCACCTACGAGCAGTACTTC
TRBV5-1	TRBJ2-2	NA	NA	CASSQTYPGELFF	TGCGCCAGCAGCCAGACATATCCCGGGGAGCTGTTTTTT
TRBV14	TRBJ1-1	NA	many	CASSQYLDTEAFF	TGTGCCAGCAGCCAATATCTCGACACTGAAGCTTTCTTT
TRBV6-2/TRBV6-3	TRBJ2-3	NA	NA	CASLRPGRSTDTQYF	TGTGCCAGCCTCAGACCGGGGCGATCAACAGATACGCAGTATTTT
TRBV19	TRBJ2-1	TRBD1	once	CASSPRTGVSGSYNEQFF	TGTGCCAGTAGTCCCCGGACAGGGGTTAGCGGCTCCTACAATGAGCAGTTCTTC
TRBV7-9	TRBJ2-7	NA	large	CASSPAGYNYEQYF	TGTGCCAGCAGCCCTGCGGGATACAACTACGAGCAGTACTTC
TRBV27	TRBJ2-7	NA	few	CASSLRGPNYEQYF	TGTGCCAGCAGTTTACGGGGGCCCAACTACGAGCAGTACTTC
TRBV27	TRBJ2-7	TRBD1	NA	CASSSGTENYEQYF	TGTGCCAGCTCCTCCGGGACAGAAAACTACGAGCAGTACTTC
TRBV12-3/TRBV12-4	TRBJ2-2	TRBD2	few	CASSLRGLAGEPFF	TGTGCCAGCAGTTTAAGGGGACTAGCCGGGGAGCCGTTTTTT